Below are 8 T cell receptor beta chains sequenced from a single sample in a study of OX40 agonist ivuxolimab in advanced cancers. Using immunoSEQ multiplex PCR, the repertoire was profiled, and TCRdb retains in-frame clones only, with some absent. This sample has tens of thousands of clones, with more than 70% found just once. This sample comprised CD4+ or CD8+ T cells sorted from blood, obtained in a trial of the OX40 agonist ivuxolimab. These receptor sequences come from an adult with an advanced solid tumor such as melanoma, head and neck, liver or kidney cancer.

This clone was observed a handful of times. The chain employs TRBV27 and TRBJ2-2; D tentatively fits TRBD1 or TRBD2 (6 bases each). This CDR3 contains 16 residues. V lost 0 bases and J 2 bases, leaving 10 bases between the germline ends. In germline, CDR1 is MNHEY, CDR2 SMNVEV (reference sequence). This chain's CDR3 is CASSLSGGINTGELFF. DNA for the CDR3: TGTGCCAGCAGTTTATCCGGGGGCATCAACACCGGGGAGCTGTTTTTT.

The gene calls are TRBV2 and TRBJ1-2; D is unresolved. Looked up from germline, CDR1 is SNHLY and CDR2 is FYNNEI. Trimming pared 4 bases from V and 6 bases from J, leaving 15 bases between. The CDR3 consists of 14 residues. CDR3 bases: TGTGCCAGCAGTGGGACCCTGGGCGTGGATGGCTACACCTTC. Protein: CASSGTLGVDGYTF.

This clone showed up just once. V and J are TRBV5-6 and TRBJ1-2; TRBD1 is a possible D gene (5 bases). This CDR3 spans 13 amino acids. Germline V gene sequence: CDR1 SGHDT, CDR2 YYEEEE. Trimming cost V 0 bases and J 8 bases, with 11 bases left between them. This CDR3 is CASSLGRGEGYTF. The CDR3 bases are TGTGCCAGCAGCTTGGGGAGGGGTGAAGGCTACACCTTC.

The chain links TRBV18 to TRBJ1-2; tentative D call: TRBD1 (5 bases). The CDR3 totals 18 residues. Germline V gene lookup returns CDR1 KGHSH and CDR2 LQKENI. V gave up 3 bases and J gave up 3 bases, with 23 bases separating them. Written as DNA, the CDR3 is TGTGCCAGCTCACCCTTTTGGGACCCACCAATATGGGACTATGGCTACACCTTC. Its protein product is CASSPFWDPPIWDYGYTF.

V is TRBV4-1 and J is TRBJ1-5; tentative D call: TRBD1 (5 bases). CDR1 is MGHRA and CDR2 is YSYEKL in the germline V gene. The length of the CDR3 is 19 residues. Trimming took off 0 bases at V and 1 base at J, with 19 bases between the two ends. CDR3 coding DNA: TGCGCCAGCAGCCAAGAAGCACAGGAGGTGGTATTCAGCAATCAGCCCCAGCATTTT. Amino acid sequence: CASSQEAQEVVFSNQPQHF.

The chain couples TRBV18 to TRBJ2-7, with a weak D call TRBD1 (5 bases). Germline V gene lookup returns CDR1 KGHSH and CDR2 LQKENI. V was trimmed by 2 bases and J by 3 bases, leaving 11 bases between them. The CDR3 spans 14 residues. The CDR3 DNA reads as TGTGCCAGCTCACCAATCCTAGGGGACTACGAGCAGTACTTC. Its translation is CASSPILGDYEQYF.

The genes are TRBV4-1 and TRBJ2-7, with D uncertain. The CDR3 extends over 15 amino acids. Trimming pared 0 bases from V and 3 bases from J, leaving 12 bases between. Germline CDR1 MGHRA, CDR2 YSYEKL. The CDR3: CASSQETPASYEQYF. The DNA for the CDR3 is TGCGCCAGCAGCCAAGAAACGCCAGCGAGCTACGAGCAGTACTTC.

This clone showed up just once. This chain uses TRBV7-8 with TRBJ1-6, with D maybe TRBD1 (6 bases). The length of the CDR3 is 16 residues. The V end lost 1 base, the J end lost 3 bases, and 10 bases lay between the germline ends. Germline V lookup: CDR1 SGHVS, CDR2 FQNEAQ. The CDR3 is CASSLEDRYYNSPLHF. The CDR3 region has the DNA TGTGCCAGCAGCTTAGAGGACAGATACTATAATTCACCCCTCCACTTT.